These 3 T cell receptor beta chains were all obtained from the same sample, sequenced in a study of blood T cell repertoires in COVID-19. Assay: immunoSEQ multiplex PCR; the TCRdb copy retains only in-frame clones and omits some. The sample yields about 180,000 clones, approximately 84% seen once. The sample comprised peripheral blood. The receptors were gathered from a woman in her 50s with COVID-19, enrolled during active disease.

V gene TRBV12-3 or TRBV12-4 combines with J gene TRBJ1-2, with TRBD1 identical over 7 bases. The V gene end was trimmed by 7 bases and the J gene end by 4 bases; junction bases not matched to a gene: 6. CDR3 size: 13 residues. The CDR3 nucleotides are TGTGCCAGCACCCTAGGGACAGTCTATGGCTACACCTTC. It yields the protein CASTLGTVYGYTF.

This clone was recorded only once. As DNA, the CDR3 is TGTGCCAGCAATCACGGGGGTTTGCAAGAGACCCAGTACTTC. This translates into CASNHGGLQETQYF. The chain recombines TRBV2 with TRBJ2-5; possibly TRBD2 for D (6 bases). Trimming removed 7 bases at V and 2 bases at J, with 14 bases between. CDR1 SNHLY and CDR2 FYNNEI come from the germline V gene. The CDR3 covers 14 residues.

The chain combines TRBV27 with TRBJ1-5, with D uncertain. Trimming removed 2 bases at V and 4 bases at J, with 9 bases between. CDR3 length: 14 residues. CDR1 MNHEY and CDR2 SMNVEV come from the germline V gene (reference sequence). CDR3 loop: CASSLARWNQPQHF. CDR3 DNA sequence: TGTGCCAGCAGTTTAGCGAGGTGGAATCAGCCCCAGCATTTT.